What follows is one T cell receptor (delta chain) and its context. A single base is all that separates this from a far larger clone, so a read error is likely. This entry comes from a study of γδ T cells in repeated Plasmodium falciparum infection. Trimming removed 2 bases at V and 7 bases at J, with 17 bases between. CDR1 is TSWWSYY, CDR2 QGS, per germline. The CDR3 extends over 15 amino acids. Vgamma9/Vdelta2+ and Vdelta2-negative gammadelta T cells were flow-sorted from PBMC for bulk sequencing. TCRdb fed the multiplex PCR reads into CATT to redo clone calling. In the table there are 70,000 to 95,000 delta-chain clones, approximately 1.4% of which are singletons.

The gene calls are TRDV1 and TRDJ1; perhaps TRDD3 as D (6 bases). TCRdb is silent on the J gene; assignment here came from matching the DNA to germline. The receptor comes from a pool of human donors (malaria-infected and uninfected, not separated). Sequenced: gamma-delta T cells from blood. The CDR3 DNA reads as TGTGCTCTTGGGGAAAGGGGGCCTACTGGGATTAAACTCATCTTT. Amino acid sequence: CALGERGPTGIKLIF.